The 10 T cell receptor beta chains below all came from one sample that was sequenced in a study of OX40 agonist ivuxolimab in advanced cancers. Sequenced by immunoSEQ multiplex PCR; TCRdb stores in-frame clones only, minus some. The top ten hold roughly 2.1% of the sample, which has around 80,000 clones, 90% to 95% seen once. The source material was CD4+ or CD8+ T cells sorted from blood, sampled in a trial of the OX40 agonist ivuxolimab. All receptors come from an adult with an advanced solid tumor such as melanoma, head and neck, liver or kidney cancer.

V is TRBV10-3 and J is TRBJ1-3; possible D gene TRBD1, 5 bases. The CDR3 runs to 17 residues. Germline values: CDR1 ENHRY, CDR2 SYGVKD. Trimming pared 2 bases from V and 1 base from J, leaving 15 bases between. CDR3 loop: CAISEPTSRGSGNTIYF. The CDR3 region has the DNA TGTGCCATCAGTGAGCCGACCTCCCGGGGGTCTGGAAACACCATATATTTT.

The V gene is TRBV19, the J gene TRBJ1-5, with D hard to call. From germline, CDR1 is LNHDA and CDR2 SQIVND (reference sequence). The V and J ends lost 4 bases and 5 bases respectively, with 6 bases between them. There are 12 residues in the CDR3. The CDR3 spells CASSTRYQPQHF. The CDR3 DNA reads TGTGCCAGTAGTACCCGCTATCAGCCCCAGCATTTT. Filled out from reference TRBV19 and TRBJ1-5, the complete variable domain reads DGGITQSPKYLFRKEGQNVTLSCEQNLNHDAMYWYRQDPGQGLRLIYYSQIVNDFQKGDIAEGYSVSREKKESFPLTVTSAQKNPTAFYLCASSTRYQPQHFGDGTRLSIL.

The chain carries TRBV5-4 and TRBJ2-6; tentatively, D is TRBD2 (5 bases). Germline CDR1 SGHNT, CDR2 YYREEE (reference sequence). The CDR3 consists of 16 residues. Trimming removed 0 bases at V and 2 bases at J, with 9 bases between. This CDR3 reads CASSLAGAAGANVLTF. The CDR3 region has the DNA TGTGCCAGCAGCTTGGCAGGAGCGGCTGGGGCCAACGTCCTGACTTTC.

The rearrangement joins TRBV11-2 to TRBJ2-7; D unclear. CDR1 is SGHAT and CDR2 is FQNNGV in the germline V gene. V lost 4 bases, J lost 0 bases, and 13 bases lay in between. There are 15 residues in the CDR3. The CDR3 here is CASSYAPGNSYEQYF. CDR3 DNA: TGTGCCAGCAGCTACGCCCCGGGCAACTCCTACGAGCAGTACTTC. The full variable domain, completed using reference TRBV11-2 and TRBJ2-7, is EAGVAQSPRYKIIEKRQSVAFWCNPISGHATLYWYQQILGQGPKLLIQFQNNGVVDDSQLPKDRFSAERLKGVDSTLKIQPAKLEDSAVYLCASSYAPGNSYEQYFGPGTRLTVT.

V is TRBV2 and J is TRBJ2-7; D is uncertain. Germline CDR1 and CDR2: SNHLY and FYNNEI. CDR3 length: 13 residues. Trimming took off 1 base at V and 6 bases at J, with 10 bases between the two ends. The CDR3 nucleotides are TGTGCCAGCAGTGAAGAAAACATCGGCGAGCAGTACTTC. It is translated as CASSEENIGEQYF.

The rearrangement uses TRBV19 and TRBJ1-3, with D unresolved. Trimming cost V 3 bases and J 0 bases, with 12 bases left between them. The CDR3 sequence is 16 residues long. From germline, CDR1 is LNHDA and CDR2 SQIVND (reference sequence). CDR3 in DNA: TGTGCCAGTAGTATCTCGGGCCGATTCTCTGGAAACACCATATATTTT. Translating it yields CASSISGRFSGNTIYF.

The chain employs TRBV5-1 and TRBJ2-5, with a possible D match to TRBD2 (5 bases). With the DNA end fitting TRBJ2-7 better, the J assignment may be wrong. The CDR3 contains 14 residues. Germline CDR1 reads SGHRS; CDR2 reads YFSETQ. For the CDR3, the DNA is TGCGCCAGCAGACCCGGACTGGCTACCTACGAGCAGTACTTC. Its protein is CASRPGLATYEQYF.

This chain connects TRBV11-2 to TRBJ2-7, with 7 bases lining up with TRBD1. There are 15 residues in the CDR3. The junction had 9 bases not matched to a gene; V was cut back by 6 bases and J by 1 base. Germline V CDR1 and CDR2: SGHAT, FQNNGV. CDR3: CASSRQGRLSYEQYF. CDR3 coding DNA: TGTGCCAGCAGTCGACAGGGTCGGCTATCCTACGAGCAGTACTTC.

This rearrangement joins TRBV4-2 to TRBJ2-6; D unclear. Germline CDR1 is LGHNA and CDR2 is YNFKEQ. Trimming removed 4 bases from V and 3 bases from J, with 7 bases in between. This CDR3 has 14 amino acids. CDR3: CASSPEVGANVLTF. The CDR3 nucleotides are TGTGCCAGCAGCCCGGAAGTTGGGGCCAACGTCCTGACTTTC.

The chain joins TRBV28 to TRBJ2-7; possibly TRBD1 for D (6 bases). V lost 4 bases and J lost 3, with 10 bases in between. This CDR3 contains 13 residues. Germline V gene sequence: CDR1 MDHEN, CDR2 SYDVKM. CDR3: CASSWGQGYEQYF. The CDR3, as DNA: TGTGCCAGCAGTTGGGGACAAGGCTACGAGCAGTACTTC.